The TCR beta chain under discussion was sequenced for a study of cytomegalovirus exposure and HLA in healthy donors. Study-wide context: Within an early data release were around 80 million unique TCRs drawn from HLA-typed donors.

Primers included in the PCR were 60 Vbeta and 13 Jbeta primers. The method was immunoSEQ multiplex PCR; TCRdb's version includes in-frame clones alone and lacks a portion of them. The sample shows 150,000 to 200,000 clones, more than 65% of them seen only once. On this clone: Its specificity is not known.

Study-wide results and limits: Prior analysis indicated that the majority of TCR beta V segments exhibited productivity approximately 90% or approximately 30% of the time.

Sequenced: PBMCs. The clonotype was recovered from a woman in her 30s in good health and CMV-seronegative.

CDR3 bases: TGTGCCATTTGGACAGAGAGCACAGATACGCAGTATTTT. Translation: CAIWTESTDTQYF. The V call is TRBV6-1, the J call TRBJ2-3; perhaps TRBD1 as D (6 bases). V lost 10 bases and J lost 0, with 11 bases in between. CDR3 length: 13 residues. The germline V gene has CDR1 MNHNS and CDR2 SASEGT.